This TCR beta chain came from a study of CD4 T cells in relation to SARS-CoV-2 and coronaviruses. Study overall: ViraFEST: approximately 10-day antigen culture of PBMCs, then TCR beta CDR3 sequencing. The HLA restriction of the shared crossreactive spike epitopes was mapped. Whole-study findings and limits: This crossreactivity analysis covered spike protein alone, no other viral proteins.

CD4+ T cells from unexposed donors were obtained before the COVID-19 pandemic (2011-2018). Isolation of CD4+ T cells took place after 10 days in culture. Fresh IL-2 medium replaced half the medium on days 3 and 7. The CDR3 totals 16 residues. Trimming took 6 bases from V and 2 from J, leaving 23 bases between them. Per germline, CDR1 SQVTM and CDR2 ANQGSEA. To note about this clone: Its cognate antigen is unknown.

Profiling relied on immunoSEQ multiplex PCR, and the TCRdb table lists in-frame clones only, not all of them. In the table there are around 21,000 clones, roughly 66% of which are singletons. Sequenced material: CD4+ T cells from PBMCs, cultured in vitro. The TCR sequence derives from a human donor in good health. This rearrangement joins TRBV29-1 to TRBJ2-7, with D possibly being TRBD1 (6 bases). The chain's CDR3 is CSVLTSFTGSPYEQYF. In nucleotides, the CDR3 is TGCAGCGTACTGACAAGCTTCACAGGGAGCCCCTACGAGCAGTACTTC.